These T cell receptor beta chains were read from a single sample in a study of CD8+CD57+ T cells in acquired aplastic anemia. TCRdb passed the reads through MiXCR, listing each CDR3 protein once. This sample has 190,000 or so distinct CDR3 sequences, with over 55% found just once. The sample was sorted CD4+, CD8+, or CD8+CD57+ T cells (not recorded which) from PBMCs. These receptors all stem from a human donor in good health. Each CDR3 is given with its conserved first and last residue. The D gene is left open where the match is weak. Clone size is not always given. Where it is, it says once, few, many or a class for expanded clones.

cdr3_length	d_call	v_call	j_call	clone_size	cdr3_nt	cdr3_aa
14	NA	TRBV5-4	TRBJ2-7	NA	TGTGCCAGCAGCTTGTGGGACGGCTCCTACGAGCAGTACTTC	CASSLWDGSYEQYF
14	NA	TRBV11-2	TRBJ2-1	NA	TGTGCCAGCAGCTTAACAGTTACCTACAATGAGCAGTTCTTC	CASSLTVTYNEQFF
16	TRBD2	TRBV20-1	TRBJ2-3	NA	TGCAGTGCTAGTAGTAGGGCTAGCGGGAAAACAGATACGCAGTATTTT	CSASSRASGKTDTQYF
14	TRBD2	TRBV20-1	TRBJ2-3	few	TGCAGTGCTAGAACTAGCGGGGGGGTCTACGTGCAGTACTTT	CSARTSGGVYVQYF
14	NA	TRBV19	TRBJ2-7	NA	TGTGCCAGTAGTCCTCCCGCACTCCCGGGAGAGCAGTACTTC	CASSPPALPGEQYF
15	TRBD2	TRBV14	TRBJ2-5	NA	TGTGCCAGCAGGGGCCCGACTAGCGGGAAAGAGACCCAGTACTTC	CASRGPTSGKETQYF
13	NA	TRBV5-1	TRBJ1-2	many	TGCGCCAGCAGCTTGGCCGAGTCAGGGGGCTACACCTTC	CASSLAESGGYTF
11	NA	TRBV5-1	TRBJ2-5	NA	TGTGCCAGCAGTTTTTCTGAGACCCAGTACTTC	CASSFSETQYF
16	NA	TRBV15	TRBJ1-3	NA	TGTGCCACCAGCACACACCGGGACAAACCTGGAAACACCATATATTTT	CATSTHRDKPGNTIYF
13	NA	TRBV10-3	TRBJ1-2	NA	TGTACCATCACGGGGGGTATCGACTATGGCTACACCTTC	CTITGGIDYGYTF
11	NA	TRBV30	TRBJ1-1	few	TGTGCCTGTGGGGTTTACACTGAAGCTTTCTTT	CACGVYTEAFF
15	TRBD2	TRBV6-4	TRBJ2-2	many	TGTGCCAGCAGTCGACTAGCGGGAGACACCGGGGAGCTGTTTTTT	CASSRLAGDTGELFF
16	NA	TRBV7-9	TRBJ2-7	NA	TGTGCCAGCACACCCAATCAGGGTCTAGGGATGTACGAGCAGTACTTC	CASTPNQGLGMYEQYF
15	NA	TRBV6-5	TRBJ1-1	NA	TGTGCCAGCAGTTACTTCGGGCAGGCGAACACTGAAGCTTTCTTT	CASSYFGQANTEAFF
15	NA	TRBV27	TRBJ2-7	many	TGTGCCAGCAGTGCAGCAGGGATTTACTCCTACGAGCAGTACTTC	CASSAAGIYSYEQYF
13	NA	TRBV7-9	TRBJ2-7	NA	TGTGCCAGCTCTGCAGGGGAGACCTACGAGCAGGACTTC	CASSAGETYEQDF
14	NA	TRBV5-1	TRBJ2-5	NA	TGCGCCAGCAGCTTCCCCACAGGGTTGGAGACCCAGTACTTC	CASSFPTGLETQYF
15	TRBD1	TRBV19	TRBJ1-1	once	TGTGCCACTAAACCAGGGACAGTACCCTACACTGAAGCTTTCTTT	CATKPGTVPYTEAFF
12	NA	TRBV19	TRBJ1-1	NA	TGTGCCAGTAGTACGAGCAGATCCGAAGCTTTCTTT	CASSTSRSEAFF
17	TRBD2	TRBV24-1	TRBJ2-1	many	TGTGCCACCAGTGATTCTGGACTAGCGGCGTCCTACAATGAGCAGTTCTTC	CATSDSGLAASYNEQFF
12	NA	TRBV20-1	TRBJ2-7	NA	TGCAGTGCCAAAGGACCTTTCGACGAGCAGTACTTC	CSAKGPFDEQYF
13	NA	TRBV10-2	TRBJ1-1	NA	TGCGCCAGCAGGTTCAGACTGAACACTGAAGCTTTCTTT	CASRFRLNTEAFF